This entry lists 18 T cell receptor beta chains sequenced from one sample in a study of shared clonotypes between healthy human individuals. Only CD45RO-negative cells positively selected for CCR7 counted as naive CD8 cells, so terminally differentiated effector memory CD45RA+ cells were excluded. The data were produced by immunoSEQ multiplex PCR, yet TCRdb's version contains in-frame clones alone and is incomplete. The sample yields hundreds of thousands of clones, roughly 96% seen once. The sequenced material came from naive CD8+ T cells sorted from blood. The receptors were gathered from a woman between 25 and 40 years old in good health.

This chain uses TRBV7-9 with TRBJ2-7, with no clear D. Looked up from germline, CDR1 is SEHNR and CDR2 is FQNEAQ (reference sequence). The CDR3 spans 12 residues. Deletions cut 3 bases from V and 6 bases from J, with 9 bases between. The CDR3 sequence is CASSFSLSEQYF. In nucleotides, the CDR3 is TGTGCCAGCAGCTTCTCCCTGAGCGAGCAGTACTTC.

This rearrangement joins TRBV28 to TRBJ2-7, with D hard to call. This CDR3 comprises 14 residues. Trimming took off 5 bases at V and 3 bases at J, with 14 bases between the two ends. Germline V gene sequence: CDR1 MDHEN, CDR2 SYDVKM. The CDR3 loop is CASSDSGPVYEQYF. Here the CDR3 DNA reads TGTGCCAGCAGTGATTCGGGCCCTGTCTACGAGCAGTACTTC.

The chain's CDR3 is CASRGIAGGRDNEQFF. DNA of the CDR3: TGCGCCAGCAGGGGGATAGCGGGAGGGAGGGACAATGAGCAGTTCTTC. The V gene is TRBV10-2, the J gene TRBJ2-1, with 11 bases identical to TRBD2. The germline V gene encodes CDR1 WSHSY and CDR2 SAAADI. This CDR3 has 16 amino acids. Trimming removed 6 bases from V and 5 bases from J; junction bases left unmatched: 9.

The chain has TRBV28 and TRBJ1-6; D unresolved. V dropped 6 bases and J dropped 5 bases, with 11 bases sitting between them. Germline assignment: CDR1 MDHEN and CDR2 SYDVKM. The CDR3 is 14 amino acids. In DNA, the CDR3 is TGTGCCAGCAGCTCCCCCGGGGATAATTCACCCCTCCACTTT. Its protein is CASSSPGDNSPLHF.

The CDR3 protein is CASSLQHQQGALQGETQYF. The DNA of the CDR3 is TGTGCCAGCAGCCTCCAACACCAACAGGGGGCGCTTCAGGGAGAGACCCAGTACTTC. This chain uses TRBV28 with TRBJ2-5; 9 bases line up with TRBD1. Losses at the gene ends were 6 bases for V and 4 bases for J; bases not matched to a gene: 21. Germline V lookup: CDR1 MDHEN, CDR2 SYDVKM. CDR3 length: 19 amino acids.

The chain's CDR3 is CASSDVYEQFF. The CDR3 bases are TGTGCCAGCAGTGACGTTTATGAGCAGTTCTTC. The chain is built from TRBV2 and TRBJ2-1; D call uncertain. Deletions cut 3 bases from V and 8 bases from J, with 5 bases between. Germline values: CDR1 SNHLY, CDR2 FYNNEI. CDR3 length: 11 residues.

V and J are TRBV19 and TRBJ1-1; possible D gene TRBD1, 6 bases. The length of the CDR3 is 13 residues. V was cut by 7 bases and J by 1 base, with 10 bases left in between. CDR1 is LNHDA and CDR2 is SQIVND in the germline V gene (reference sequence). CDR3 DNA: TGTGCCAGTAAGGACAGCCCGAACACTGAAGCTTTCTTT. Translated, it gives CASKDSPNTEAFF.

The V and J genes are TRBV6-5 and TRBJ1-6, with D perhaps matching TRBD1 (5 bases). Germline assignment: CDR1 MNHEY and CDR2 SVGAGI. Trimming removed 2 bases at V and 8 bases at J, with 7 bases between. This CDR3 has 13 amino acids. CDR3 DNA: TGTGCCAGCAGTTACGGGGCCTATTCACCCCTCCACTTT. Residues: CASSYGAYSPLHF.

The table lists this clone with a few counts. Distinct nucleotide sequences in the sample also encode this CDR3. This sequence joins TRBV27 and TRBJ1-5; weak D call: TRBD1 (5 bases). This CDR3 has 13 residues. The V end was cut by 10 bases, the J end by 7 bases, with 17 bases between. Germline V CDR1 and CDR2: MNHEY, SMNVEV (reference sequence). Here the CDR3 reads CAIKGGTGQPQHF. CDR3 DNA: TGTGCCATCAAGGGAGGGACGGGGCAGCCCCAGCATTTT.

This clone is a singleton in its sample. This chain joins TRBV19 and TRBJ1-5, with D uncertain. Germline CDR1 is LNHDA and CDR2 is SQIVND (reference sequence). This CDR3 region has 15 residues. V was shortened by 3 bases and J by 3 bases, with 12 bases between the two germline ends. Here the CDR3 DNA reads TGTGCCAGTAGTATGTTCGGGTACGACAATCAGCCCCAGCATTTT. Protein sequence: CASSMFGYDNQPQHF. Full variable domain (rest looked up from reference TRBV19 and TRBJ1-5): DGGITQSPKYLFRKEGQNVTLSCEQNLNHDAMYWYRQDPGQGLRLIYYSQIVNDFQKGDIAEGYSVSREKKESFPLTVTSAQKNPTAFYLCASSMFGYDNQPQHFGDGTRLSIL.

The chain employs TRBV27 and TRBJ2-2; D is possibly TRBD2 (6 bases). The germline V and J ends were trimmed by 2 bases and 1 base, with 11 bases remaining between them. The CDR3 loop spans 16 amino acids. Germline CDR1 and CDR2: MNHEY and SMNVEV (reference sequence). The CDR3 here is CASSLLGTLNTGELFF. In DNA, the CDR3 is TGTGCCAGCAGTTTACTTGGGACTCTGAACACCGGGGAGCTGTTTTTT.

This clone has a single count. The J gene is TRBJ1-2, the V gene TRBV6-5; a possible D gene is TRBD1 (5 bases). CDR3 length: 14 residues. V lost 6 bases, J lost 4 bases, and 15 bases lay in between. CDR1 MNHEY and CDR2 SVGAGI come from the germline V gene. CDR3 sequence: CASRPPGLSYGYTF. In nucleotides, the CDR3 is TGTGCCAGCAGACCTCCGGGACTGAGCTATGGCTACACCTTC.

The V and J genes are TRBV27 and TRBJ1-3; D may be TRBD1 (6 bases). The CDR3 covers 18 residues. Trimming took 2 bases from V and 1 from J, leaving 18 bases between them. Germline V gives CDR1 MNHEY, CDR2 SMNVEV (reference sequence). The CDR3 sequence is CASSLTSGAPTSGNTIYF. The CDR3 nucleotides are TGTGCCAGCAGTTTAACCTCAGGGGCCCCGACGTCTGGAAACACCATATATTTT.

This chain uses TRBV18 with TRBJ1-5; the match to TRBD1 covers 8 bases. CDR1 and CDR2 (germline): KGHSH, LQKENI. The junction had 1 base not matched to a gene; V was cut back by 3 bases and J by 0 bases. The CDR3 covers 15 residues. This CDR3 is CASSPDRVSNQPQHF. The CDR3 nucleotides read TGTGCCAGCTCACCGGACAGGGTTAGCAATCAGCCCCAGCATTTT. Complete variable domain (other parts from reference TRBV18 and TRBJ1-5): NAGVMQNPRHLVRRRGQEARLRCSPMKGHSHVYWYRQLPEEGLKFMVYLQKENIIDESGMPKERFSAEFPKEGPSILRIQQVVRGDSAAYFCASSPDRVSNQPQHFGDGTRLSIL.

This clone came up once. V usage is TRBV4-2 and J usage is TRBJ1-4; TRBD1 is a possible D gene (5 bases). Germline V gene sequence: CDR1 LGHNA, CDR2 YNFKEQ. The length of the CDR3 is 14 residues. V lost 0 bases and J 7 bases, leaving 9 bases between the germline ends. This chain's CDR3 is CASSQEMGGEKLFF. CDR3 DNA: TGTGCCAGCAGCCAAGAAATGGGGGGTGAAAAACTGTTTTTT.

J is TRBJ2-2 and V is TRBV7-8, with 9 bases that match TRBD2. CDR1 is SGHVS, CDR2 FQNEAQ, per germline. The V segment lost 1 base and the J segment 6 bases; nucleotides outside the gene matches: 6. The CDR3 loop spans 16 amino acids. The DNA for the CDR3 is TGTGCCAGCAGCTTAGGCGGGCTAGCGGGGCCCGGGGAGCTGTTTTTT. As protein: CASSLGGLAGPGELFF.

The V gene is TRBV11-2, the J gene TRBJ2-7; D perhaps matches TRBD1 (5 bases). The CDR3 has 14 amino acids. Germline CDR1 is SGHAT and CDR2 is FQNNGV. V was trimmed by 1 base and J by 5 bases, leaving 12 bases between them. The CDR3 bases are TGTGCCAGCAGCTTAGGCGACAGCCTCAACGAGCAGTACTTC. It translates to CASSLGDSLNEQYF.

This clone came up a few times. The sample holds other DNA sequences that translate to the same CDR3. V gene TRBV2 combines with J gene TRBJ2-7; D is unresolved. There are 11 residues in the CDR3. Trimming took off 5 bases at V and 4 bases at J, with 6 bases between the two ends. CDR1 is SNHLY and CDR2 is FYNNEI in the germline V gene. The CDR3 DNA reads as TGTGCCAGCAGTACGGGTTACGAGCAGTACTTC. This sequence encodes CASSTGYEQYF.